This T cell receptor beta chain was observed in a study of blood T cell repertoires in COVID-19. The method was immunoSEQ multiplex PCR; TCRdb's version includes in-frame clones alone and lacks a portion of them. There are about 84,000 clones in the sample; 65% to 85% occur only once, and roughly 32% lies in the top ten. V was shortened by 4 bases and J by 6 bases, with 13 bases between the two germline ends. The CDR3 runs 15 residues. Germline lookup yields CDR1 MNHEY and CDR2 SVGAGI. The sample comprised peripheral blood. The TCR was taken from an elderly woman with acute or convalescent COVID-19. The genes are TRBV6-5 and TRBJ1-6; D not resolved. The CDR3 DNA reads as TGTGCCAGCAGTTCCCCGGAGACGTTTAATTCACCCCTCCACTTT. Translation gives CASSSPETFNSPLHF.